Listed below are T cell receptor beta chains from one sample, sequenced in a study of blood T cell repertoires in COVID-19. Clones were read by immunoSEQ multiplex PCR, and TCRdb kept only the in-frame ones, dropping some. Of 35,000 to 50,000 clones detected, 88% appear once; the ten largest clones hold 1% to 1.5%. Sequenced input: peripheral blood. These receptors were collected from a woman aged 40 to 49 with acute or convalescent COVID-19. CDR3s include the opening cysteine and the closing phenylalanine or tryptophan. The D gene is left open where the match is weak. Where a row states a size, it is once, few, many or the class of an expanded clone; other rows omit it.

J,D,size,V,CDR3,DNA
TRBJ1-1,TRBD1,.,TRBV7-2,CASSPRWGQYLNTEAFF,TGTGCCAGCAGCCCTAGATGGGGACAGTATTTGAACACTGAAGCTTTCTTT
TRBJ2-2,TRBD2,once,TRBV7-3,CASSLGAGGAGELFF,TGTGCCAGCAGCTTAGGAGCGGGAGGGGCCGGGGAGCTGTTTTTT
TRBJ2-3,TRBD1,.,TRBV9,CASSGRQGSDTQYF,TGTGCCAGCAGCGGGAGACAGGGCTCAGATACGCAGTATTTT
TRBJ2-3,TRBD2,few,TRBV6-4,CASSDSGGGTDTQYF,TGTGCCAGCAGTGACTCGGGGGGGGGCACAGATACGCAGTATTTT
TRBJ1-2,.,.,TRBV6-1,CASSDPQDGYGYTF,TGTGCCAGCAGTGACCCACAGGATGGATATGGCTACACCTTC
TRBJ1-2,.,.,TRBV10-3,CATGVGGYTF,TGTGCCACGGGGGTGGGTGGCTACACCTTC
TRBJ2-7,.,.,TRBV7-3,CASSLGQSEQYF,TGTGCCAGCAGCTTAGGACAGAGCGAGCAGTACTTC
TRBJ1-5,TRBD1,.,TRBV28,CASKPGQISEPQHF,TGTGCCAGCAAACCGGGACAGATCTCCGAGCCCCAGCATTTT
TRBJ2-4,TRBD2,.,TRBV19,CATSRGIIAKNIQYF,TGTGCCACCTCGCGGGGGATTATAGCCAAAAACATTCAGTACTTC
TRBJ2-1,TRBD2,medium-sized,TRBV7-2,CASSPDGRSSYNEQFF,TGTGCCAGCAGCCCAGACGGGAGGAGCTCCTACAATGAGCAGTTCTTC
TRBJ1-5,TRBD1,.,TRBV2,CASESRTGPPQPQHF,TGTGCCAGCGAGAGCCGGACAGGGCCCCCTCAGCCCCAGCATTTT